This is a list of T cell receptor beta chains from one sample in a study of vaccination and CD4 T cells after COVID-19. TCRdb redid the calling of the PCR reads with MiXCR, one entry per CDR3 protein. The table includes around 30,000 distinct CDR3 sequences, around 33% detected once. Antigen specificity for these receptors is unknown. The sequencing used CD4+ T cells from blood, cultured in vitro, collected about 7 months after SARS-CoV-2 vaccination. The source of these receptors is a human donor who had recovered from COVID-19. Both conserved end residues are part of each CDR3. The D gene is left open where the match is weak. Some rows have no size entry. The others give once, few or many, or a class for an expanded clone.

>-|TRBV20-1|TRBJ1-5|few
CSARDPREGGNQPQHF
TGCAGTGCTAGAGATCCCCGGGAGGGTGGCAATCAGCCCCAGCATTTT
>TRBD2|TRBV28|TRBJ2-3|few
CASIQSGGRAGTDTQYF
TGTGCCAGTATTCAATCGGGCGGGAGGGCCGGCACAGATACGCAGTATTTT
>-|TRBV7-2|TRBJ1-2|-
CASRDHGTAGSYGYTF
TGTGCCAGCAGAGATCACGGGACGGCCGGCTCCTATGGCTACACCTTC
>-|TRBV7-2|TRBJ2-5|few
CASSPRAGPLQETQYF
TGTGCCAGCAGCCCCCGGGCGGGCCCCCTCCAAGAGACCCAGTACTTC
>-|TRBV5-4|TRBJ2-5|once
CASSLLVSQETQYF
TGTGCCAGCAGCTTGTTGGTGAGCCAAGAGACCCAGTACTTC
>TRBD1|TRBV20-1|TRBJ1-3|-
CSARGDDRGHGNTIYF
TGCAGTGCTAGAGGGGACGACAGGGGGCACGGAAACACCATATATTTT
>-|TRBV15|TRBJ1-1|-
CATSRGGFFGGMNTEAFF
TGTGCCACCAGCAGAGGGGGTTTTTTCGGGGGCATGAACACTGAAGCTTTCTTT
>TRBD2|TRBV7-8|TRBJ2-5|few
CASSSDPGLRETQYF
TGTGCCAGCAGTTCTGATCCGGGACTACGAGAGACCCAGTACTTC
>-|TRBV6-1|TRBJ2-1|-
CASSSSGHNEQFF
TGTGCCAGCAGCTCAAGTGGGCACAATGAGCAGTTCTTC
>-|TRBV5-1|TRBJ2-5|-
CASSLSPGVQETQYF
TGCGCCAGCAGCTTGTCGCCGGGGGTTCAAGAGACCCAGTACTTC
>TRBD1|TRBV6-5|TRBJ2-3|few
CASSYGTGDTDTQYF
TGTGCCAGCAGTTACGGGACAGGGGACACAGATACGCAGTATTTT
>-|TRBV6-4|TRBJ2-3|medium-sized
CASSDRGTTDTQYF
TGTGCCAGCAGTGACAGGGGAACCACAGATACGCAGTATTTT
>-|TRBV20-1|TRBJ2-2|-
CSARVTGAKGGELFF
TGCAGTGCTAGAGTTACGGGAGCGAAAGGCGGGGAGCTGTTTTTT
>-|TRBV4-1|TRBJ1-5|-
CASSHSESAGNQPQHF
TGCGCCAGCAGCCATTCGGAAAGTGCAGGCAATCAGCCCCAGCATTTT
>TRBD2|TRBV6-5|TRBJ2-1|-
CASSYSSAGVRNEQFF
TGTGCCAGCAGTTACTCGAGTGCGGGAGTTCGCAATGAGCAGTTCTTC
>TRBD2|TRBV20-1|TRBJ2-3|-
CSARGSAGGPEDTQYF
TGCAGTGCTAGAGGTTCAGCGGGAGGGCCAGAAGATACGCAGTATTTT
>-|TRBV7-8|TRBJ1-2|few
CASSFSGHNYGYTF
TGTGCCAGCAGCTTTTCGGGACACAACTATGGCTACACCTTC
>-|TRBV5-1|TRBJ2-7|-
CASSLVEGSTYEQYF
TGCGCCAGCAGCTTAGTCGAAGGGAGTACCTACGAGCAGTACTTC
>TRBD1|TRBV19|TRBJ2-1|-
CASSPRGTGGTVNEQFF
TGTGCCAGTAGTCCACGTGGTACAGGGGGCACTGTGAATGAGCAGTTCTTC
>-|TRBV7-2|TRBJ2-1|-
CASSHPPWGSYNEQFF
TGTGCCAGCAGCCACCCCCCCTGGGGATCCTACAATGAGCAGTTCTTC
>TRBD1|TRBV7-2|TRBJ2-7|few
CASSRVGGQGYEQYF
TGTGCCAGCAGCAGGGTAGGGGGACAGGGGTACGAGCAGTACTTC
>-|TRBV6-1|TRBJ1-4|once
CASGETANEKLFF
TGTGCCAGCGGGGAAACGGCTAATGAAAAACTGTTTTTT
>TRBD2|TRBV20-1|TRBJ2-7|few
CSARVGGSGEQYF
TGCAGTGCTAGAGTGGGCGGGAGCGGGGAGCAGTACTTC